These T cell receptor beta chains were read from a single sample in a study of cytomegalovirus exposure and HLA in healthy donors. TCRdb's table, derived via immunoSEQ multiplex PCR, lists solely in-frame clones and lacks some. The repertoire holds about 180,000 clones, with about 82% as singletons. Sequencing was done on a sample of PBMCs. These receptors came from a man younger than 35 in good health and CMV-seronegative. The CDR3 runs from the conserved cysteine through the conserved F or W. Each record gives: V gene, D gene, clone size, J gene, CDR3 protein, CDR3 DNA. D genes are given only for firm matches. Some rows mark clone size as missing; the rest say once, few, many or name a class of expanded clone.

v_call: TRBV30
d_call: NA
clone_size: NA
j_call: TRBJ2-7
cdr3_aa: CAWSSGSSYEQYF
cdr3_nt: TGTGCCTGGAGTTCAGGCAGCTCTTACGAGCAGTACTTC

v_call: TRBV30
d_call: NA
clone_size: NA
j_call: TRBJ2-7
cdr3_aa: CAWSYSYEQYF
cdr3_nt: TGTGCCTGGAGTTACAGCTACGAGCAGTACTTC

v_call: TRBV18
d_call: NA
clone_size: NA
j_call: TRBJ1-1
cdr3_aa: CASSPASTGRVNTEAFF
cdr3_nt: TGTGCCAGCTCACCCGCATCGACAGGCAGGGTGAACACTGAAGCTTTCTTT

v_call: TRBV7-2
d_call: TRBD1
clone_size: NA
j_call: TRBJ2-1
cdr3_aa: CASRGTGGLNEQFF
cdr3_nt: TGTGCCAGCAGGGGAACAGGGGGCCTTAATGAGCAGTTCTTC

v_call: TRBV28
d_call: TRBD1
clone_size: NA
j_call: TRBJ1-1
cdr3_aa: CASSLWKQGVTEAFF
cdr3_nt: TGTGCCAGCAGCCTTTGGAAGCAGGGGGTTACTGAAGCTTTCTTT

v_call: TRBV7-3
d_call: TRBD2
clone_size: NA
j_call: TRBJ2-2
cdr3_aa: CASSGLAGGTGELFF
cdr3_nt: TGTGCCAGCAGCGGACTAGCGGGGGGGACCGGGGAGCTGTTTTTT

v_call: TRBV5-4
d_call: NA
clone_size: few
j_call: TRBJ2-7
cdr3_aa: CASSLRGGIYEQYF
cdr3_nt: TGTGCCAGCAGCTTGAGGGGGGGAATCTACGAGCAGTACTTC

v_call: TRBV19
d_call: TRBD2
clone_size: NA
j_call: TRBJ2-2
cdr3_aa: CASSTWASGRVTGELFF
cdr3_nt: TGTGCCAGTAGTACCTGGGCTAGCGGGAGGGTTACCGGGGAGCTGTTTTTT

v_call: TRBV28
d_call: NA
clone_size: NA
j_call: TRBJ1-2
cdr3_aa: CASTRLDSRSNYGYTF
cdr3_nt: TGTGCCAGCACCCGTTTAGACAGCAGGTCTAACTATGGCTACACCTTC

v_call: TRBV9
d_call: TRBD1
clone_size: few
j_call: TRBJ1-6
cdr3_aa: CASSGAGTGKSPLHF
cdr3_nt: TGTGCCAGCAGCGGAGCAGGGACAGGGAAATCACCCCTCCACTTT

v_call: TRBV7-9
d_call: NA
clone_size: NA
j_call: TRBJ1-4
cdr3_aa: CASSFSGAANEKLFF
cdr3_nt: TGTGCCAGCAGCTTTAGTGGGGCGGCTAATGAAAAACTGTTTTTT

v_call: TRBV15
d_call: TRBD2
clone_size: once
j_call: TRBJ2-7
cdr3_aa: CATSRDPRTSGSAEQYF
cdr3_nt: TGTGCCACCAGCAGAGACCCGAGGACTAGCGGGAGCGCCGAGCAGTACTTC

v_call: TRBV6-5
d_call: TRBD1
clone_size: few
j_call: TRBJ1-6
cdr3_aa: CASSYRGPNSPLHF
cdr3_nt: TGTGCCAGCAGTTACAGGGGGCCGAATTCACCCCTCCACTTT

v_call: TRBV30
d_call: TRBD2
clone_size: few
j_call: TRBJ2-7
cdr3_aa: CAWFPGLGNHEQYF
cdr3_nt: TGTGCCTGGTTCCCGGGACTAGGAAACCACGAGCAGTACTTC

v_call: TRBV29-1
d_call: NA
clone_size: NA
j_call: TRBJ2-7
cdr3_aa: CSVESVPVGEQYF
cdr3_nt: TGCAGCGTTGAGAGCGTCCCTGTCGGCGAGCAGTACTTC

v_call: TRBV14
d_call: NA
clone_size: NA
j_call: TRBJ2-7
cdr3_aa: CASSPRWADYEQYF
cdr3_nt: TGTGCCAGCAGCCCCAGGTGGGCTGACTACGAGCAGTACTTC

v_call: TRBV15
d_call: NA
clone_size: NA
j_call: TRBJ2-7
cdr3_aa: CATSRGWVGLREQYF
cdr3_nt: TGTGCCACCAGCAGAGGATGGGTCGGGTTACGCGAGCAGTACTTC

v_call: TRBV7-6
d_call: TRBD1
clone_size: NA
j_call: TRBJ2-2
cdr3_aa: CASSLETGGASGELFF
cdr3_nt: TGTGCCAGCAGCTTAGAGACAGGGGGCGCCTCCGGGGAGCTGTTTTTT

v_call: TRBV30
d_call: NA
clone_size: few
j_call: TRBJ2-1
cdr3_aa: CAWGRWGEQFF
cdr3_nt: TGTGCCTGGGGGAGATGGGGTGAGCAGTTCTTC

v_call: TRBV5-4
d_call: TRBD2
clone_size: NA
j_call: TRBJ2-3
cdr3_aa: CASSPSSGEARDTQYF
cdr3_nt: TGTGCCAGCAGCCCCAGCAGCGGGGAGGCAAGGGATACGCAGTATTTT

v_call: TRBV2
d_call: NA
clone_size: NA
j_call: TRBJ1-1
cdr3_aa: CARQGRLTEAFF
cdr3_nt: TGTGCCAGGCAGGGTCGATTAACTGAAGCTTTCTTT

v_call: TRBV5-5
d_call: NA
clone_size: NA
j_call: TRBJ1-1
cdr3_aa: CASSLQALNTEAFF
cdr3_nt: TGTGCCAGCAGCTTACAGGCCCTGAACACTGAAGCTTTCTTT

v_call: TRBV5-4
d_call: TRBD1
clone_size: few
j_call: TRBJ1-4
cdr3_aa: CASSFAEGAVGEKLFF
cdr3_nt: TGTGCCAGCAGCTTCGCTGAGGGGGCGGTGGGTGAAAAACTGTTTTTT

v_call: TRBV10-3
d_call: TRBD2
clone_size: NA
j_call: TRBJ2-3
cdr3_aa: CAIRSAGEGDTQYF
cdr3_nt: TGTGCCATCAGATCGGCGGGAGAAGGGGATACGCAGTATTTT

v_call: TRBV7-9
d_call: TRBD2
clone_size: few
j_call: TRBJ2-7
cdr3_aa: CASSSSGDTYEQYF
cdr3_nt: TGTGCCAGTAGTTCTAGCGGGGATACCTACGAGCAGTACTTC

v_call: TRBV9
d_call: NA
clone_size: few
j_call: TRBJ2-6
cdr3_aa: CASSVYSGSGGANVLTF
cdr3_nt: TGTGCCAGCAGCGTATACTCCGGCTCGGGTGGGGCCAACGTCCTGACTTTC

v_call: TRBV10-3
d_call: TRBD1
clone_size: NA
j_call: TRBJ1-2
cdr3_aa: CAISEFLAGTGGGYTF
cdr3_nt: TGTGCCATCAGTGAGTTTTTGGCGGGGACAGGGGGCGGCTACACCTTC

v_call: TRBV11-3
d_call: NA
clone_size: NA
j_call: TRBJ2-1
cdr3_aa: CASSLDLRGGNEQFF
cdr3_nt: TGTGCCAGCAGCTTAGATCTCCGAGGGGGCAATGAGCAGTTCTTC

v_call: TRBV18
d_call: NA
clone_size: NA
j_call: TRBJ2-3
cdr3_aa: CASSPWRGVDTQYF
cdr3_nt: TGTGCCAGCTCACCGTGGCGGGGTGTGGATACGCAGTATTTT

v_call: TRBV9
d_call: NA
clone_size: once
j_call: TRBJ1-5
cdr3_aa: CASSVDGSNQPQHF
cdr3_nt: TGTGCCAGCAGCGTAGACGGTAGCAATCAGCCCCAGCATTTT

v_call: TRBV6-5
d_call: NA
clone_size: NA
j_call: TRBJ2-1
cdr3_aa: CASSTLGPNNEQFF
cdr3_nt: TGTGCCAGCAGTACACTAGGCCCTAACAATGAGCAGTTCTTC

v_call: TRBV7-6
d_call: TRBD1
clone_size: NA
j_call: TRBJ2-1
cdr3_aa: CASSPYRGIHNEQFF
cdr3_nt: TGTGCCAGCAGCCCGTACAGGGGTATTCACAATGAGCAGTTCTTC

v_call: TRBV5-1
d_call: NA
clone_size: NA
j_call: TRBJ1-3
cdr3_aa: CASSLEQGLDTIYF
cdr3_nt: TGCGCCAGCAGCTTGGAGCAGGGACTAGACACCATATATTTT

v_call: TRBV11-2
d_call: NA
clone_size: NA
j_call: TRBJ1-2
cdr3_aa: CASSPLGGRGYTF
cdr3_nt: TGTGCCAGCAGCCCTCTGGGGGGACGAGGCTACACCTTC

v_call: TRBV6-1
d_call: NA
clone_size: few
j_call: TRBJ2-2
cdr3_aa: CASSQVETGELFF
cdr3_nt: TGTGCCAGCAGTCAAGTGGAGACCGGGGAGCTGTTTTTT

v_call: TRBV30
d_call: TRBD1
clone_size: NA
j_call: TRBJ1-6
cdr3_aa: CAWGGQTNNSPLHF
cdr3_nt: TGTGCCTGGGGGGGACAGACTAATAATTCACCCCTCCACTTT

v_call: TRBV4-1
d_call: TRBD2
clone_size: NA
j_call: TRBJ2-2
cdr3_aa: CASSQGQISRGRRAGELFF
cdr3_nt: TGCGCCAGCAGCCAAGGTCAAATCTCCCGCGGGAGGAGGGCCGGGGAGCTGTTTTTT

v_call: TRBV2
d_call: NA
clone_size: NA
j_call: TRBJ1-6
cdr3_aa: CASRGPRDSPLHF
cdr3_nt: TGTGCCAGCAGGGGCCCCAGGGATTCACCCCTCCACTTT

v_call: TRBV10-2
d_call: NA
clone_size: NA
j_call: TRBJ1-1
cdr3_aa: CASTEGPGGGTEAFF
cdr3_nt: TGCGCCAGCACCGAGGGGCCCGGCGGGGGTACTGAAGCTTTCTTT

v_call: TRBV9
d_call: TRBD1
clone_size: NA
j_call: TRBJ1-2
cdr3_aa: CASSQQDRGPPIYGYTF
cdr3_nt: TGTGCCAGCAGCCAACAAGACAGGGGGCCTCCTATCTATGGCTACACCTTC